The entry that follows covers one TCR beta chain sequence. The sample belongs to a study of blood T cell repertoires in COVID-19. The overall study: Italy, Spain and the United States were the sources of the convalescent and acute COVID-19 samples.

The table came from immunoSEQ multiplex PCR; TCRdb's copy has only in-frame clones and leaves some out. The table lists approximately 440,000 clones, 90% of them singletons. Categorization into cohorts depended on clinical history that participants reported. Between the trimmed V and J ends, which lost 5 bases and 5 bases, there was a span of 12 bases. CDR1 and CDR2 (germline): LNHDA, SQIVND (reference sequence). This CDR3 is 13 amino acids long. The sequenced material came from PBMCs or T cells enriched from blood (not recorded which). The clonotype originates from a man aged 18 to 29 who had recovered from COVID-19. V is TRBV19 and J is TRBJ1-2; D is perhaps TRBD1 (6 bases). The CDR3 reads CASSATGYYGYTF. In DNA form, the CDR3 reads TGTGCCAGTAGTGCGACAGGCTATTATGGCTACACCTTC.